Below are 24 T cell receptor beta chains sequenced from a single sample in a study of T-cell reconstitution after alpha-beta-depleted transplantation in children. This sample's TCRbeta library carried unique molecular identifier barcodes. One entry per CDR3 protein, called by TCRdb with MiXCR from the PCR reads. Of hundreds of thousands of distinct CDR3 sequences in the sample, roughly 15% were seen once. The sequencing used PBMCs, mostly from graft donor cells, collected 360 days after TCRalphabeta/CD19-depleted stem cell transplant. The source is a male patient between 10 and 17 years old who had a stem cell transplant for acute lymphoblastic leukemia, so the T cells may come from the graft donor.

The CDR3 DNA reads TGTGCCAGCAGCTTAGGCCTAGAGATTATCCGCGAGCAGTACTTC. Its protein product is CASSLGLEIIREQYF. The chain couples TRBV13 to TRBJ2-7, with D unclear. CDR1 is PRHDT, CDR2 FYEKMQ, per germline (reference sequence). CDR3 length: 15 residues. V was cut by 0 bases and J by 6 bases, with 15 bases left in between.

This clonotype was counted only a few times. V gene TRBV4-1 combines with J gene TRBJ2-7; 9 bases agree with TRBD1. CDR1 and CDR2 from the germline V gene are MGHRA and YSYEKL. The V segment lost 3 bases and the J segment 1 base; nucleotides outside the gene matches: 4. The CDR3 sequence is 15 residues long. The DNA of the CDR3 is TGCGCCAGCAGCCAGACGGGACAGGGATCCTACGAGCAGTACTTC. This encodes CASSQTGQGSYEQYF.

This clonotype has a count of ten or more. The rearrangement uses TRBV5-5 and TRBJ2-4; TRBD1 is a possible D gene (6 bases). Germline V gene lookup returns CDR1 SGHKS and CDR2 YYEKEE (reference sequence). This CDR3 has 15 residues. V dropped 4 bases and J dropped 0 bases, with 11 bases sitting between them. The CDR3 here is CASSLHRAAKNIQYF. The CDR3 DNA reads TGTGCCAGCAGCCTCCACAGGGCAGCCAAAAACATTCAGTACTTC.

The rearrangement uses TRBV29-1 and TRBJ2-3, with 9 bases identical to TRBD2. CDR3 size: 15 residues. Per germline, CDR1 SQVTM and CDR2 ANQGSEA. V was clipped by 4 bases and J by 2 bases; unmatched bases: 7. The CDR3 sequence: CSVVWLAGLTDTQYF. CDR3 sequence (DNA): TGCAGCGTTGTTTGGCTAGCGGGACTCACAGATACGCAGTATTTT.

This clonotype has a handful of counts. The chain recombines TRBV5-1 with TRBJ2-1; possible D gene TRBD1, 6 bases. The CDR3 loop spans 14 amino acids. CDR1 and CDR2 (germline): SGHRS, YFSETQ. Trimming cost V 0 bases and J 6 bases, with 10 bases left between them. The CDR3 region is CASSLGQASNEQFF. The CDR3 nucleotides read TGCGCCAGCAGCTTGGGACAGGCTTCCAATGAGCAGTTCTTC.

V usage is TRBV10-3 and J usage is TRBJ2-3, with D possibly being TRBD1 (5 bases). The ends were cut back, 0 bases at V and 2 bases at J, with 9 bases in the middle. The CDR3 is 15 residues long. From germline, CDR1 is ENHRY and CDR2 SYGVKD. Here the CDR3 DNA reads TGTGCCATCAGTGAGTCCTGGACACACACAGATACGCAGTATTTT. Its protein product is CAISESWTHTDTQYF.

This clonotype was seen a handful of times. The CDR3: CSASRGTPFLNTEAFF. The CDR3 DNA is TGCAGTGCTAGCCGGGGGACCCCCTTTTTGAACACTGAAGCTTTCTTT. The chain employs TRBV20-1 and TRBJ1-1; possibly TRBD1 for D (5 bases). This CDR3 comprises 16 residues. The V and J ends lost 3 bases and 0 bases respectively, with 17 bases between them. Per germline, CDR1 DFQATT and CDR2 SNEGSKA (reference sequence).

The rearrangement uses TRBV6-1 and TRBJ1-5; 8 nucleotides align to TRBD1. The trim removed 6 bases at V and 0 bases at J, leaving 4 bases unmatched. The CDR3 extends over 15 amino acids. Germline V gene data show CDR1 as MNHNS and CDR2 as SASEGT. CDR3 coding DNA: TGTGCCAGCAGACCCGACAGGGGTAGCAATCAGCCCCAGCATTTT. This encodes CASRPDRGSNQPQHF.

Only a few counts were recorded for this clonotype. This chain links TRBV21-1 with TRBJ2-1; the table's D gene call, TRBD1, was not cross checked with the DNA. TRBV21-1 is designated a pseudogene. The length of the CDR3 is 16 residues. As DNA, the CDR3 is TGTGCCAGCAGCAACCCAGGGTCTGGGCGTTACAATGAGCAGTTCTTC. Amino acids: CASSNPGSGRYNEQFF.

This clonotype was seen a few times. This chain joins TRBV27 and TRBJ1-4, with D maybe TRBD1 (5 bases). V lost 4 bases and J 7 bases, leaving 10 bases between the germline ends. Germline V gene lookup returns CDR1 MNHEY and CDR2 SMNVEV (reference sequence). The CDR3 length is 13 residues. CDR3 coding DNA: TGTGCCAGCAGTTCCGGGACGGGTGAAAAACTGTTTTTT. Translation gives CASSSGTGEKLFF.

This clonotype has more than one count but fewer than ten. CDR3 nucleotide sequence: TGCGCCAGCAGCTTGGACGCGGTTCCATTACCGGATACGCAGTATTTT. This translates into CASSLDAVPLPDTQYF. This sequence joins TRBV5-1 and TRBJ2-3, with D unclear. The germline V gene has CDR1 SGHRS and CDR2 YFSETQ. The CDR3 is 16 residues long. V was pared by 0 bases and J by 6 bases, with 17 bases between.

The table lists this clonotype with a few counts. This chain connects TRBV7-9 to TRBJ2-1, with TRBD2 matching over 8 bases. There are 13 residues in the CDR3. CDR1 SEHNR and CDR2 FQNEAQ come from the germline V gene (reference sequence). The V and J ends lost 6 bases and 5 bases, in that order; junction bases with no gene match: 3. Here the CDR3 DNA reads TGTGCCAGCAGGTTGGGACTAGACAATGAGCAGTTCTTC. Translated, it gives CASRLGLDNEQFF.

The chain is built from TRBV4-1 and TRBJ2-3; D is undetermined. Deletions cut 1 base from V and 4 bases from J, with 12 bases between. The CDR3 loop spans 15 amino acids. The germline gives CDR1 MGHRA, CDR2 YSYEKL. Here the CDR3 DNA reads TGCGCCAGCAGCCAAGTTCCTCGGTCGGCAGATACGCAGTATTTT. This encodes CASSQVPRSADTQYF.

The J gene is TRBJ2-7, the V gene TRBV5-1; D possibly corresponds to TRBD1 (6 bases). The germline V gene encodes CDR1 SGHRS and CDR2 YFSETQ. Trimming pared 5 bases from V and 3 bases from J, leaving 21 bases between. CDR3 size: 16 residues. The CDR3 DNA follows: TGCGCCAGCAGGAAGAGGGGGAGTGGGGAAATCTACGAGCAGTACTTC. The encoded protein is CASRKRGSGEIYEQYF. The whole variable domain, remainder taken from reference TRBV5-1 and TRBJ2-7, is KAGVTQTPRYLIKTRGQQVTLSCSPISGHRSVSWYQQTPGQGLQFLFEYFSETQRNKGNFPGRFSGRQFSNSRSEMNVSTLELGDSALYLCASRKRGSGEIYEQYFGPGTRLTVT.

This clonotype was seen more than once but under ten times. V and J are TRBV2 and TRBJ2-7; the D gene is possibly TRBD1 (5 bases). Germline V gene data show CDR1 as SNHLY and CDR2 as FYNNEI. V lost 8 bases to trimming and J lost 0 bases, with 11 bases between them. This CDR3 contains 13 residues. The CDR3 DNA reads as TGTGCCAGCCATTTGACAGTCTCCTACGAGCAGTACTTC. Amino acid sequence: CASHLTVSYEQYF.

This clonotype was detected many times. CDR3 bases: TGCAGCGTTGGGATAGATACGCAGTATTTT. It encodes CSVGIDTQYF. The rearrangement links TRBV29-1 to TRBJ2-3; D unclear. V was shortened by 4 bases and J by 5 bases, with 4 bases between the two germline ends. The CDR3 length is 10 residues. The germline CDR1 and CDR2 sequences are SQVTM and ANQGSEA.

This chain links TRBV25-1 with TRBJ2-3; D is undetermined. The J call could be wrong; TRBJ1-5 is a better fit for the DNA end. The CDR3 sequence is 11 residues long. Germline values: CDR1 MGHDK, CDR2 SYGVNS. The CDR3 protein is CASRAGDTQHF. CDR3 sequence (DNA): TGTGCCAGCAGGGCGGGAGATACGCAGCATTTT.

CDR3 loop: CASSFITGGATDTQYF. In DNA form, the CDR3 reads TGCGCCAGCAGCTTTATAACAGGGGGAGCCACAGATACGCAGTATTTT. The chain is built from TRBV5-1 and TRBJ2-3, with 8 bases lining up with TRBD1. CDR3 length: 16 residues. Trimming cost V 2 bases and J 2 bases; bases outside gene matches: 7. Germline loops: CDR1 SGHRS, CDR2 YFSETQ.

V is TRBV29-1 and J is TRBJ1-2, with 10 bases that match TRBD1. Looked up from germline, CDR1 is SQVTM and CDR2 is ANQGSEA. V trimming: 7 bases; J trimming: 8 bases; junction bases outside the gene matches: 10. This CDR3 comprises 13 residues. The CDR3 nucleotides are TGCAGCGCATTGACAGGGGGCGTGGACGGCTACACCTTC. Translated: CSALTGGVDGYTF.

About this clonotype: Possible read error: a much larger clone is one base away. The chain uses TRBV6-5 and TRBJ1-2; 7 positions agree with TRBD1. The CDR3 loop spans 15 amino acids. CDR1 MNHEY and CDR2 SVGAGI come from the germline V gene. CDR3 sequence: CAGSYSGQSDYGYTF. The CDR3 nucleotides read TGTGCCGGCAGTTACTCGGGACAGTCAGACTATGGCTACACCTTC.

In its sample, this clonotype was seen a few times. V usage is TRBV5-1 and J usage is TRBJ1-1; D uncertain. Trimming left V 3 bases short and J 0 bases short, with 12 bases between. This CDR3 has 15 amino acids. Germline V gene data show CDR1 as SGHRS and CDR2 as YFSETQ. The CDR3 DNA follows: TGCGCCAGCAGCTCTCTACAGTACATGAACACTGAAGCTTTCTTT. This gives the protein CASSSLQYMNTEAFF.

This clonotype was detected ten times or more. The chain joins TRBV5-1 to TRBJ2-3; 8 nucleotides align to TRBD1. This CDR3 has 14 amino acids. The V segment lost 5 bases and the J segment 2 bases; nucleotides outside the gene matches: 4. Germline CDR1 and CDR2: SGHRS and YFSETQ. In nucleotides, the CDR3 is TGCGCCAGCAGGCAGGGGGCAGTCACAGATACGCAGTATTTT. Protein sequence: CASRQGAVTDTQYF.

This clonotype has more than one count but fewer than ten. This rearrangement joins TRBV7-9 to TRBJ2-4; maybe TRBD2 (5 bases). Germline CDR1 is SEHNR and CDR2 is FQNEAQ (reference sequence). V shed 5 bases and J shed 0 bases, with 11 bases lying between them. The CDR3 loop spans 15 amino acids. The CDR3 sequence is CASSEGKVAKNIQYF. DNA for the CDR3: TGTGCCAGCAGCGAGGGCAAAGTAGCCAAAAACATTCAGTACTTC.

In its sample, this clonotype was seen a few times. The CDR3 DNA sequence: TGTGCCAGCAGTTTATCCCGGATCGACAATGAGCAGTTCTTC. It yields the protein CASSLSRIDNEQFF. The rearrangement links TRBV27 to TRBJ2-1; no clear D. This CDR3 is 14 amino acids long. The germline V gene has CDR1 MNHEY and CDR2 SMNVEV (reference sequence). V lost 0 bases and J 5 bases, leaving 8 bases between the germline ends.